Below, one T cell receptor beta chain is given with its context. Germline V gene lookup returns CDR1 SNHLY and CDR2 FYNNEI. The CDR3 is 12 residues long. Trimming shortened V by 8 bases and J by 4 bases, and 11 bases separated the two germline ends. The data stem from a study of T cell changes during pregnancy in multiple sclerosis. Sequenced by immunoSEQ multiplex PCR; TCRdb stores in-frame clones only, minus some. This sample has some 81,000 clones, with 75% to 90% found just once. This material consisted of peripheral blood, taken before pregnancy. The chain employs TRBV2 and TRBJ1-2; D not resolved. The receptor's source is a female donor with multiple sclerosis, enrolled in a pregnancy study. The CDR3 loop reads CASSPRTYGYTF. In DNA, the CDR3 is TGTGCCAGCTCACCGCGTACCTATGGCTACACCTTC.